This T cell receptor beta chain was sequenced in a study of cytomegalovirus exposure and HLA in healthy donors. Generated by immunoSEQ multiplex PCR, the TCRdb table keeps only in-frame clones and is missing some. The repertoire includes about 55,000 clones, around 90% of them detected once, and roughly 3% sits in the top ten. For this clone: Its matching antigen is unknown.

Whole-study results and caveats: Three CMV-associated chains proved CMV antigen-specific in vitro. The study flagged roughly 150 TCR beta chains as cytomegalovirus-associated. First-cohort TCR clusters were later found to tend to co-occur in the 120 validation repertoires.

The CDR3 extends over 13 amino acids. Germline V lookup: CDR1 MNHNY, CDR2 SVGAGI (reference sequence). V was clipped by 9 bases and J by 2 bases, with 8 bases between them. J is TRBJ2-6 and V is TRBV6-6; D remains unclear. This sequence was found in a man aged 18 to 29 in good health and CMV-seronegative. Input material: PBMCs. CDR3 nucleotide sequence: TGTGCCAGTACAGATCCTGGGGCCAACGTCCTGACTTTC. This gives the protein CASTDPGANVLTF.